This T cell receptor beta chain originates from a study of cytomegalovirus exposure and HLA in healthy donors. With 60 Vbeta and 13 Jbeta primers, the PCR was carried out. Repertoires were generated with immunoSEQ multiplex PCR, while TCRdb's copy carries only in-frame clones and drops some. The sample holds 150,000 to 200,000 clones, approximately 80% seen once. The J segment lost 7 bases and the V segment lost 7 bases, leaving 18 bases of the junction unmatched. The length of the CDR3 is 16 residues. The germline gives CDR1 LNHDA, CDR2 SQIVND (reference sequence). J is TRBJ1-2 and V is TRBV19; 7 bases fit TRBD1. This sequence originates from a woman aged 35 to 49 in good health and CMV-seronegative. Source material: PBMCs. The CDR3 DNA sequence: TGTGCCAGTACCCCCCCCAGACAGGGAAGAGGGTCTGGCTACACCTTC. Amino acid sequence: CASTPPRQGRGSGYTF.